Below, 3 T cell receptor beta chains from the same sample are listed, as sequenced in a study of T cell repertoires in cytomegalovirus infection. Via MiXCR, TCRdb re-called the reads, giving one row per CDR3 protein. The sample contains 900,000 to 950,000 distinct CDR3 sequences, around 30% of which appear only once. These TCRs are of unknown antigen specificity. Sequencing used cultured CD8+ T cells from PBMCs, obtained from culture after CMV antigen stimulation. The receptors originated from a human donor in good health (CMV status not recorded). Some clones in this sample may be carry-over from other donors' samples.

This clonotype has only a few counts. J is TRBJ2-7 and V is TRBV27; D unclear. Germline V gives CDR1 MNHEY, CDR2 SMNVEV (reference sequence). Trimming removed 5 bases from V and 6 bases from J, with 14 bases in between. CDR3 length equals 13 residues. In nucleotides, the CDR3 is TGTGCCAGCAGTCCGGGTCTTGGCACCGAGCAGTACGTC. Protein: CASSPGLGTEQYV.

In its sample, this clonotype was seen a few times. The V and J genes are TRBV6-5 and TRBJ2-5; D is undetermined. The CDR3 consists of 16 residues. Trimming took off 2 bases at V and 10 bases at J, with 23 bases between the two ends. CDR1 MNHEY and CDR2 SVGAGI come from the germline V gene. The CDR3 protein is CASSYHSDGYKRSQYF. DNA for the CDR3: TGTGCCAGCAGTTACCATTCGGACGGATACAAGAGAAGCCAGTACTTC.

The chain couples TRBV6-6 to TRBJ2-7; weak D call: TRBD1 (6 bases). This CDR3 contains 14 residues. Trimming stripped 5 bases from V and 0 bases from J, with 11 bases between. Germline V CDR1 and CDR2: MNHNY, SVGAGI (reference sequence). CDR3 amino acids: CASSGTITSYEQYF. Here the CDR3 DNA reads TGTGCCAGCAGTGGGACAATAACCTCCTACGAGCAGTACTTC.